This paragraph reports one TCR beta chain. Primers: 60 Vbeta forward and 13 Jbeta reverse. Assay: immunoSEQ multiplex PCR; the TCRdb copy retains only in-frame clones and omits some. The repertoire holds around 70,000 clones, approximately 90% seen once, with roughly 2% in the top ten. The sample is drawn from a study of cytomegalovirus exposure and HLA in healthy donors. Trimming removed 6 bases from V and 1 base from J; junction bases left unmatched: 4. The CDR3 totals 13 residues. The germline V gene has CDR1 SQVTM and CDR2 ANQGSEA. The rearrangement uses TRBV29-1 and TRBJ2-3; 7 nucleotides line up with TRBD2. Sequences were obtained from PBMCs. The TCR sequence derives from a woman aged 30 to 39 in good health and CMV-seronegative. As DNA, the CDR3 is TGCAGCGTCCAAACTAGCGGCACAGATACGCAGTATTTT. Its protein is CSVQTSGTDTQYF.